This is a list of T cell receptor beta chains from one sample in a study of identical twins. MiXCR was run by TCRdb on the 5' RACE reads, yielding one entry per CDR3 protein. The sample yields 250,000 to 350,000 distinct CDR3 sequences, 9.5% seen once. This same sample was also taken into another study, of yellow fever vaccine responses in identical twins.

The sequenced sample was CD8+ T cells sorted from blood. These receptors originate from a woman younger than 30 in good health. The CDR3 runs from the conserved cysteine through the conserved F or W. A D gene is named only where the DNA matches it firmly. The size entry is marked missing in some rows and otherwise reads once, few, many or a size class.

v_gene: TRBV10-3
j_gene: TRBJ2-7
abundance: few
d_gene: -
CDR3aa: CAISEPPSYEQYF
CDR3nt: TGTGCCATCAGTGAGCCCCCATCCTACGAGCAGTACTTC

v_gene: TRBV7-8
j_gene: TRBJ2-1
abundance: few
d_gene: TRBD1
CDR3aa: CASSLGTGGRYNEQFF
CDR3nt: TGTGCCAGCAGCTTAGGCACAGGGGGTCGGTACAATGAGCAGTTCTTC

v_gene: TRBV6-2/TRBV6-3
j_gene: TRBJ2-3
abundance: many
d_gene: TRBD2
CDR3aa: CTVSGAGGADTQYF
CDR3nt: TGTACCGTCTCCGGAGCGGGAGGTGCAGATACGCAGTATTTT

v_gene: TRBV29-1
j_gene: TRBJ2-7
abundance: many
d_gene: TRBD2
CDR3aa: CSVVSRGRTSGFSYEQYF
CDR3nt: TGCAGCGTTGTAAGCAGGGGGAGGACTAGCGGGTTCTCCTACGAGCAGTACTTC

v_gene: TRBV7-9
j_gene: TRBJ2-4
abundance: many
d_gene: TRBD1
CDR3aa: CASSSGTGTDIQYF
CDR3nt: TGTGCCAGCAGCTCGGGGACAGGGACGGACATTCAGTACTTC

v_gene: TRBV7-9
j_gene: TRBJ1-1
abundance: many
d_gene: -
CDR3aa: CASSGGEAFF
CDR3nt: TGTGCCAGCAGCGGAGGGGAAGCTTTCTTT

v_gene: TRBV11-2
j_gene: TRBJ1-3
abundance: many
d_gene: -
CDR3aa: CASSLVVGNTIYF
CDR3nt: TGTGCCAGCAGCTTAGTGGTGGGAAACACCATATATTTT

v_gene: TRBV12-3/TRBV12-4
j_gene: TRBJ1-1
abundance: -
d_gene: TRBD1
CDR3aa: CASSPLTGAYTEAFF
CDR3nt: TGTGCCAGCAGCCCGTTGACAGGGGCGTACACTGAAGCTTTCTTT

v_gene: TRBV19
j_gene: TRBJ2-1
abundance: few
d_gene: -
CDR3aa: CASSMTGHSDEQFF
CDR3nt: TGTGCCAGTAGTATGACGGGACATTCAGATGAGCAGTTCTTC

v_gene: TRBV14
j_gene: TRBJ2-1
abundance: many
d_gene: -
CDR3aa: CASSQRGYNEQFF
CDR3nt: TGTGCCAGCAGCCAAAGGGGCTACAATGAGCAGTTCTTC

v_gene: TRBV7-9
j_gene: TRBJ2-5
abundance: many
d_gene: -
CDR3aa: CASSLGQQETQYF
CDR3nt: TGTGCCAGCAGCTTAGGGCAGCAAGAGACCCAGTACTTC

v_gene: TRBV12-3/TRBV12-4
j_gene: TRBJ2-1
abundance: many
d_gene: TRBD2
CDR3aa: CASSLGLAENYNEQFF
CDR3nt: TGTGCCAGCAGCTTGGGACTAGCGGAAAACTACAATGAGCAGTTCTTC

v_gene: TRBV15
j_gene: TRBJ2-7
abundance: many
d_gene: -
CDR3aa: CATSRGGWTDNYEQYF
CDR3nt: TGTGCCACCAGCAGAGGCGGATGGACAGACAACTACGAGCAGTACTTC

v_gene: TRBV5-6
j_gene: TRBJ2-3
abundance: -
d_gene: -
CDR3aa: CASSLGAGSPSTDTQYF
CDR3nt: TGTGCCAGCAGCTTGGGTGCGGGGAGCCCGTCGACAGATACGCAGTATTTT

v_gene: TRBV18
j_gene: TRBJ2-3
abundance: -
d_gene: -
CDR3aa: CASCPRSLAGGTDTQYF
CDR3nt: TGTGCCAGCTGCCCGAGGTCCCTAGCCGGAGGCACAGATACGCAGTATTTT

v_gene: TRBV6-2/TRBV6-3
j_gene: TRBJ2-2
abundance: many
d_gene: TRBD2
CDR3aa: CASSYGLAGPGGELFF
CDR3nt: TGTGCCAGCAGTTACGGTCTAGCGGGACCTGGAGGGGAGCTGTTTTTT

v_gene: TRBV6-2/TRBV6-3
j_gene: TRBJ2-2
abundance: -
d_gene: TRBD1
CDR3aa: CASSRDSRRTGELFF
CDR3nt: TGTGCCAGCAGTCGGGACAGTAGGCGGACCGGGGAGCTGTTTTTT

v_gene: TRBV18
j_gene: TRBJ2-5
abundance: -
d_gene: -
CDR3aa: CASSPNAFGHTQETQYF
CDR3nt: TGTGCCAGCTCCCCCAATGCCTTCGGACATACCCAAGAGACCCAGTACTTC

v_gene: TRBV7-9
j_gene: TRBJ2-2
abundance: many
d_gene: -
CDR3aa: CASSFLPGLFAGELFF
CDR3nt: TGTGCCAGCAGCTTCTTACCGGGACTCTTCGCCGGGGAGCTGTTTTTT

v_gene: TRBV7-9
j_gene: TRBJ2-5
abundance: -
d_gene: -
CDR3aa: CASSDPPGETQYF
CDR3nt: TGTGCCAGCAGCGATCCCCCTGGGGAGACCCAGTACTTC

v_gene: TRBV7-6
j_gene: TRBJ2-2
abundance: few
d_gene: -
CDR3aa: CASSLPKAGTTNTGELFF
CDR3nt: TGTGCCAGCAGCTTACCAAAAGCCGGGACAACGAACACCGGGGAGCTGTTTTTT

v_gene: TRBV6-5
j_gene: TRBJ2-1
abundance: many
d_gene: -
CDR3aa: CASSYGGTPYNEQFF
CDR3nt: TGTGCCAGCAGTTACGGCGGGACCCCCTACAATGAGCAGTTCTTC

v_gene: TRBV7-2
j_gene: TRBJ2-1
abundance: -
d_gene: -
CDR3aa: CASRFGGGNEQFF
CDR3nt: TGTGCCAGCCGCTTCGGGGGAGGCAATGAGCAGTTCTTC